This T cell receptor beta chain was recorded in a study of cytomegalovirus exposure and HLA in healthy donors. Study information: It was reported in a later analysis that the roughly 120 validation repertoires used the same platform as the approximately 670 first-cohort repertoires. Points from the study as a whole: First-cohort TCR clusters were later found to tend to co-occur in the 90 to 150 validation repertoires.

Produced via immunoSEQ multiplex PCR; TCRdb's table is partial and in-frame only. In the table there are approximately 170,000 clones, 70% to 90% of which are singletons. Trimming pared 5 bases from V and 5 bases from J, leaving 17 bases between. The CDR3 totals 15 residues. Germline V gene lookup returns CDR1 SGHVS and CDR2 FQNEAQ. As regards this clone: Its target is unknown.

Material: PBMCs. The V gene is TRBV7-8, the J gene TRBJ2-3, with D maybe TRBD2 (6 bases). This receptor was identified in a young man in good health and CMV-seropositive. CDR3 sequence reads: CASSPPAGQGDTQYF. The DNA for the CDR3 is TGTGCCAGCAGCCCCCCCGCGGGGCAGGGAGATACGCAGTATTTT.